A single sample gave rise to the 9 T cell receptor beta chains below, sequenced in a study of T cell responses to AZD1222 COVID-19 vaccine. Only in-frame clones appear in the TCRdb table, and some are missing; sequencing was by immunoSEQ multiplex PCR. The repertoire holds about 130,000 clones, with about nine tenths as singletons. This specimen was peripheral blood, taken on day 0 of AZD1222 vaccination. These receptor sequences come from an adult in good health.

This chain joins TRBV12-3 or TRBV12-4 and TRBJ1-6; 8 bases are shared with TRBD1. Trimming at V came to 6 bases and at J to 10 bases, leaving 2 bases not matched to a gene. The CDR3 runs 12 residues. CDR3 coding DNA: TGTGCCAGCAGGACAGGGGACTCACCCCTCCACTTT. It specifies CASRTGDSPLHF.

The CDR3, as DNA: TGTGCCAGCACGGGGGTCCTGAACACTGAAGCTTTCTTT. Translation gives CASTGVLNTEAFF. V is TRBV27 and J is TRBJ1-1; tentatively, D is TRBD1 (5 bases). This CDR3 is built from 13 residues. The V and J ends lost 7 bases and 0 bases respectively, with 9 bases between them. Germline CDR1 is MNHEY and CDR2 is SMNVEV (reference sequence).

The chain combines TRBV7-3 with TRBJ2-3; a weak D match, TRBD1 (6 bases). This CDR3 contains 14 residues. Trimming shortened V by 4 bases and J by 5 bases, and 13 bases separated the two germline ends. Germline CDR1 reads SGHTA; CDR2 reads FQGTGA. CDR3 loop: CASSSRGPIDTQYF. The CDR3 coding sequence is TGTGCCAGCAGCTCCAGGGGCCCCATAGATACGCAGTATTTT.

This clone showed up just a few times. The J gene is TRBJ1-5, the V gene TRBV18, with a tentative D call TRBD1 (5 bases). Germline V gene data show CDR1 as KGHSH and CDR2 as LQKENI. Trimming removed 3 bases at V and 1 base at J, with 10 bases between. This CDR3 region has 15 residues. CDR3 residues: CASSPRDGSNQPQHF. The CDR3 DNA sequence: TGTGCCAGCTCACCTCGGGACGGCAGCAATCAGCCCCAGCATTTT.

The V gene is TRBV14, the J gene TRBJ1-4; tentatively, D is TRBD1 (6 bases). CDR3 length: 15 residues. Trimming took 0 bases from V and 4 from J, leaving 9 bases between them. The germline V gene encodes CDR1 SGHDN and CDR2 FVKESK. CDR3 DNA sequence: TGTGCCAGCAGCCAAGACAGGGGCGATAATGAAAAACTGTTTTTT. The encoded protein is CASSQDRGDNEKLFF.

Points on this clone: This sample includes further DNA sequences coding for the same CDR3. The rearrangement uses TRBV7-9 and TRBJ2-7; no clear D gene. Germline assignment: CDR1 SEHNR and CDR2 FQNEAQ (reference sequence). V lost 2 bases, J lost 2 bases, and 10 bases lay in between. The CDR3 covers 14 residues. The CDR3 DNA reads TGTGCCAGCAGCTTAACGGACGGGCCCTACGAGCAGTACTTC. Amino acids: CASSLTDGPYEQYF.

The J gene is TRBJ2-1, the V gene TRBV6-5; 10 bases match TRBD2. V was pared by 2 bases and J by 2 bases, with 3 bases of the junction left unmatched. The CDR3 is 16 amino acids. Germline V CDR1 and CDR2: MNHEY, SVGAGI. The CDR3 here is CASSYKAGGPYNEQFF. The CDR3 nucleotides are TGTGCCAGCAGTTACAAAGCGGGGGGGCCCTACAATGAGCAGTTCTTC.

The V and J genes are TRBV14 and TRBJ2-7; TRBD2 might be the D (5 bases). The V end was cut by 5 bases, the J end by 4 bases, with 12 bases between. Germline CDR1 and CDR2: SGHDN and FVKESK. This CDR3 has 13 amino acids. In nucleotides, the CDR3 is TGTGCCAGCAGCTACGGGGTAGGTTACGAGCAGTACTTC. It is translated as CASSYGVGYEQYF.

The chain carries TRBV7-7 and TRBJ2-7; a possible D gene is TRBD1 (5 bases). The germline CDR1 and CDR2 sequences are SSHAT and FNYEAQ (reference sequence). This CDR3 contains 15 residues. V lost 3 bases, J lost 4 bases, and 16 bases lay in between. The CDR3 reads CASSFGAGRIYEQYF. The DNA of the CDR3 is TGTGCCAGCAGCTTTGGGGCAGGGCGGATTTACGAGCAGTACTTC.